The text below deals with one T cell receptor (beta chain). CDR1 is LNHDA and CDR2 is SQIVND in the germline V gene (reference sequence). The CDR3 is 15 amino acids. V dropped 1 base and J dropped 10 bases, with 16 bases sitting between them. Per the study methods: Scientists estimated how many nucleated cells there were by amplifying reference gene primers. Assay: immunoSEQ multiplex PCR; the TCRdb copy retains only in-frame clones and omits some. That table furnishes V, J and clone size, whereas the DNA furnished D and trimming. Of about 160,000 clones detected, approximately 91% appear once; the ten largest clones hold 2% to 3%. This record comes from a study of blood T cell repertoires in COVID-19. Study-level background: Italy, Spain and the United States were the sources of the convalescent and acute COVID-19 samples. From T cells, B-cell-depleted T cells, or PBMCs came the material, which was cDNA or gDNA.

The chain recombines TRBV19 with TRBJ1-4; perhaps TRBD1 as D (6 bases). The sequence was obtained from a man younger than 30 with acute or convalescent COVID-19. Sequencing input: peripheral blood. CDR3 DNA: TGTGCCAGTAGTATAGTAGAAGGACAGACAGGAAAACTGTTTTTT. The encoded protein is CASSIVEGQTGKLFF.